These 20 T cell receptor beta chains share one sample of origin, sequenced in a study of blood T cell repertoires in COVID-19. The assay was immunoSEQ multiplex PCR, and TCRdb's table has in-frame clones only and misses some. The sample holds roughly 66,000 clones; approximately 91% are singletons and the top ten take less than 8%. The sequenced sample consisted of peripheral blood. The receptor set was obtained from a human donor in a cohort sampled during active COVID-19.

The genes are TRBV10-3 and TRBJ2-1; TRBD2 aligns across 12 bases. The CDR3 has 17 residues. With V trimmed by 5 bases and J by 3 bases, 8 bases remained unmatched. CDR1 and CDR2 from the germline V gene are ENHRY and SYGVKD. The CDR3 DNA follows: TGTGCCATCAGTACGACACTAGCGGGGGGAGGCTACAATGAGCAGTTCTTC. Translating gives CAISTTLAGGGYNEQFF.

This clone was detected only once. The chain carries TRBV5-5 and TRBJ1-2; TRBD1 aligns across 12 bases. The CDR3 spans 15 residues. The germline gives CDR1 SGHKS, CDR2 YYEKEE (reference sequence). The V gene end was trimmed by 4 bases and the J gene end by 7 bases; junction bases not matched to a gene: 8. For the CDR3, the DNA is TGTGCCAGCAGCGGCTCACCGGGACAGGGGGCTGGCTACACCTTC. It codes for CASSGSPGQGAGYTF.

This chain links TRBV6-1 with TRBJ2-7, with 7 bases identical to TRBD1. V shed 4 bases, J shed 3 bases, and the junction held 12 bases outside the gene matches. The CDR3 runs to 16 residues. Germline CDR1 is MNHNS and CDR2 is SASEGT. The CDR3 protein is CASSAGDSRLYYEQYF. CDR3 nucleotide sequence: TGTGCCAGCAGTGCCGGGGACAGCCGATTGTACTACGAGCAGTACTTC.

The V call is TRBV30, the J call TRBJ2-2, with 10 bases lining up with TRBD1. The CDR3 runs 13 residues. The J segment lost 6 bases and the V segment lost 5 bases, leaving 3 bases of the junction unmatched. Germline V gene data show CDR1 as GTSNPN and CDR2 as SVGIG (reference sequence). This CDR3 is CAWGTGVAGELFF. The CDR3 DNA is TGTGCCTGGGGGACAGGGGTGGCCGGGGAGCTGTTTTTT.

The rearrangement joins TRBV5-1 to TRBJ2-2; TRBD2 matches 9 bases. CDR1 is SGHRS and CDR2 is YFSETQ in the germline V gene. Trimming removed 8 bases from V and 4 bases from J; junction bases left unmatched: 9. This CDR3 has 15 residues. CDR3 bases: TGCGCCAGTGGCAGCGGGGGGTCGCGCACCGGGGAGCTGTTTTTT. Residues: CASGSGGSRTGELFF.

This clone was picked up a small number of times. The chain has TRBV15 and TRBJ1-5; no definite D call. The CDR3 is made up of 12 amino acids. Germline V CDR1 and CDR2: LNHNV, YYDKDF (reference sequence). V dropped 1 base and J dropped 4 bases, with 2 bases sitting between them. The CDR3: CATSRVNQPQHF. Written as DNA, the CDR3 is TGTGCCACCAGCAGAGTAAATCAGCCCCAGCATTTT. Filled out from reference TRBV15 and TRBJ1-5, the complete variable domain reads DAMVIQNPRYQVTQFGKPVTLSCSQTLNHNVMYWYQQKSSQAPKLLFHYYDKDFNNEADTPDNFQSRRPNTSFCFLDIRSPGLGDTAMYLCATSRVNQPQHFGDGTRLSIL.

This chain uses TRBV7-9 with TRBJ1-4; D is perhaps TRBD1 (6 bases). CDR1 and CDR2 from the germline V gene are SEHNR and FQNEAQ (reference sequence). This CDR3 is built from 15 residues. Trimming cost V 1 base and J 5 bases, with 11 bases left between them. CDR3 residues: CASSLEAGANEKLFF. CDR3 bases: TGTGCCAGCAGCTTAGAAGCAGGGGCAAATGAAAAACTGTTTTTT.

The V call is TRBV7-2, the J call TRBJ2-5, with 7 bases that match TRBD2. Germline V gives CDR1 SGHTA, CDR2 FQGNSA. The CDR3 covers 15 residues. V gave up 4 bases and J gave up 4 bases; unmatched junction bases: 9. CDR3 residues: CASSSKTSGGETQYF. CDR3 sequence (DNA): TGTGCCAGCAGCTCAAAAACTTCGGGGGGAGAGACCCAGTACTTC.

The chain combines TRBV28 with TRBJ1-2; no reliable D call. V was clipped by 7 bases and J by 0 bases, with 9 bases between them. The CDR3 covers 13 residues. Germline V gives CDR1 MDHEN, CDR2 SYDVKM. CDR3 nucleotides: TGTGCCAGCATTCGGGGTACTAACTATGGCTACACCTTC. It is translated as CASIRGTNYGYTF.

This clone is a singleton in its sample. The CDR3, as DNA: TGTGCCAGCAGCTTAGCTGTCCCAGTAAGCGCAGATACGCAGTATTTT. It yields the protein CASSLAVPVSADTQYF. This chain links TRBV7-2 with TRBJ2-3; no reliable D call. The CDR3 consists of 16 residues. Germline CDR1 is SGHTA and CDR2 is FQGNSA. V dropped 0 bases and J dropped 4 bases, with 14 bases sitting between them.

The chain employs TRBV7-2 and TRBJ2-7; D possibly corresponds to TRBD1 (5 bases). The CDR3 extends over 15 amino acids. The V and J ends lost 1 base and 1 base respectively, with 11 bases between them. Germline V CDR1 and CDR2: SGHTA, FQGNSA. The CDR3 loop reads CASSLEQGRSYEQYF. For the CDR3, the DNA is TGTGCCAGCAGCTTAGAGCAGGGAAGATCCTACGAGCAGTACTTC.

The chain links TRBV23-1 to TRBJ1-1; the D gene is possibly TRBD1 (6 bases). TRBV23-1 counts as an open reading frame of uncertain function. This CDR3 spans 16 amino acids. Trimming shortened V by 6 bases and J by 5 bases, and 22 bases separated the two germline ends. The CDR3 region has the DNA TGCGCCAGCAGACCTCGTTACAGGGATGAAGGTACTGAAGCTTTCTTT. Translating gives CASRPRYRDEGTEAFF.

The rearrangement links TRBV6-5 to TRBJ2-1; D gene uncertain. The CDR3 is made up of 14 amino acids. V was trimmed by 8 bases and J by 2 bases, leaving 13 bases between them. Per the germline V gene, CDR1 is MNHEY and CDR2 is SVGAGI. The CDR3 DNA follows: TGTGCCAGCCTCCCTGACTTGGCCTACAATGAGCAGTTCTTC. Translated: CASLPDLAYNEQFF.

This rearrangement joins TRBV19 to TRBJ1-1; D is perhaps TRBD1 (5 bases). This CDR3 is built from 14 residues. The V gene lost 5 bases and the J gene lost 0 bases, with 10 bases spanning the gap. The germline V gene has CDR1 LNHDA and CDR2 SQIVND (reference sequence). The CDR3 loop reads CASSYATVNTEAFF. In DNA form, the CDR3 reads TGTGCCAGTAGTTACGCGACAGTGAACACTGAAGCTTTCTTT.

The V gene is TRBV28, the J gene TRBJ2-1; tentatively, D is TRBD2 (7 bases). Looked up from germline, CDR1 is MDHEN and CDR2 is SYDVKM. This CDR3 spans 15 amino acids. The germline V and J ends were trimmed by 0 bases and 7 bases, with 13 bases remaining between them. DNA for the CDR3: TGTGCCAGCAGTTTATGGCAGGGGAGGGATAATGAGCAGTTCTTC. The encoded protein is CASSLWQGRDNEQFF.

This chain's CDR3 is CASSLAAGGGDTQYF. The CDR3 bases are TGTGCCAGCAGCTTAGCAGCGGGGGGTGGAGATACGCAGTATTTT. The chain uses TRBV5-6 and TRBJ2-3; 9 bases line up with TRBD2. The CDR3 extends over 15 amino acids. V trimming: 2 bases; J trimming: 5 bases; junction bases outside the gene matches: 6. Germline CDR1 is SGHDT and CDR2 is YYEEEE.

Worth noting for this clone: The sample holds other DNA sequences that translate to the same CDR3. The chain carries TRBV21-1 and TRBJ2-7; the table assigns TRBD2, which was not confirmed against the DNA. TRBV21-1 is termed a pseudogene. This CDR3 contains 17 residues. Here the CDR3 DNA reads TGTGCCAGCAGCGGTCAGGGACTAGCGGGGGGGTACTACGAGCAGTACTTC. Its translation is CASSGQGLAGGYYEQYF.

CDR3 region: CASRDHRDRTYEQYF. In DNA form, the CDR3 reads TGCGCCAGCAGGGACCACCGGGACAGGACCTACGAGCAGTACTTC. The gene calls are TRBV10-2 and TRBJ2-7, with 8 bases lining up with TRBD1. The CDR3 totals 15 residues. CDR1 and CDR2 (germline): WSHSY, SAAADI. J lost 2 bases, V lost 6 bases, and 9 bases had no gene match.

The rearrangement uses TRBV25-1 and TRBJ1-5; unclear D gene. Germline V CDR1 and CDR2: MGHDK, SYGVNS. V lost 3 bases and J lost 4, with 13 bases in between. CDR3 size: 15 residues. The CDR3 is CASSDGSPANQPQHF. The CDR3 coding sequence is TGTGCCAGCAGTGATGGGTCCCCAGCGAATCAGCCCCAGCATTTT.

The gene calls are TRBV12-3 or TRBV12-4 and TRBJ1-4; 7 nucleotides align to TRBD1. The CDR3 loop spans 13 amino acids. J was trimmed by 7 bases and V by 6 bases; bases with no gene match: 5. CDR3 coding DNA: TGTGCCAGCAGGGGGACAGTCGGTGAAAAACTGTTTTTT. The encoded protein is CASRGTVGEKLFF.